The T cell receptor (beta chain) under discussion was sequenced for a study of beta chain features in type 1 diabetes. Study overall: Patients were similar to healthy donors in age and gender (as well as in cell yields). Findings of the study overall: Shortening of TCRB CDR3s, moderate but significant, appeared in all four CD4+ subsets of Type 1 diabetes patients. More deletions and fewer insertions at VDJ junctions were seen in type 1 diabetes patients.

This clone was counted between two and nine times. As yet, its antigen is unknown. One end of the junction varies from germline; a read error may be responsible. Sorting of CD4+ naive, central memory, regulatory and stem cell-like memory cells was performed via CD45RO/CCR7/CD25/CD127/CD95/CD27. Sorted cells reached over 95% purity in every population. Expressed TCRB transcripts were sequenced because the isolated RNA had all been reverse transcribed beforehand. The table came from immunoSEQ multiplex PCR; TCRdb's copy has only in-frame clones and leaves some out. The sample has around 180,000 clones; 7.5% to 8.5% are singletons. The sample comprised central memory CD4+ T cells from blood. The sequence came from a man aged 18 to 29 with type 1 diabetes.

The CDR3: CASSYLAGGQNEQFF. CDR3 coding DNA: TGTGCCAGCAGTTACCTAGCGGGGGGCCAGAATGAGCAGTTCTTC. This rearrangement joins TRBV10-3 to TRBJ2-1, with 11 bases lining up with TRBD2. The length of the CDR3 is 15 residues. The germline CDR1 and CDR2 sequences are ENHRY and SYGVKD.